Following are 19 T cell receptor beta chains from one sample sequenced in a study of T-cell reconstitution after alpha-beta-depleted transplantation in children. Unique molecular identifiers featured in how the TCRbeta library was prepared. TCRdb independently ran MiXCR on the PCR reads; one entry per CDR3 protein. The sample contains 500,000 to 650,000 distinct CDR3 sequences, 13% of which appear only once. The specimen comprised PBMCs, mostly from graft donor cells, sampled 360 days after TCRalphabeta/CD19-depleted stem cell transplant. The receptor set was obtained from a male patient younger than 18 who had a stem cell transplant for acute myeloid leukemia, so the T cells may come from the graft donor.

Many counts were recorded for this clonotype. The rearrangement uses TRBV20-1 and TRBJ2-7; 9 bases fit TRBD2. The CDR3 totals 16 residues. The germline V gene encodes CDR1 DFQATT and CDR2 SNEGSKA (reference sequence). V was clipped by 3 bases and J by 1 base; unmatched bases: 10. The CDR3 loop is CSASTPSGAQSYEQYF. The CDR3 DNA is TGCAGTGCTAGTACGCCTAGCGGGGCTCAATCCTACGAGCAGTACTTC.

This clonotype was observed a few times. The chain combines TRBV11-2 with TRBJ2-3; 9 bases fit TRBD2. Germline CDR1 reads SGHAT; CDR2 reads FQNNGV. The CDR3 runs to 19 residues. V dropped 1 base and J dropped 6; count of bases not matched to a gene: 17. The CDR3 is CASSLVGSGSGGGWDTQYF. In DNA, the CDR3 is TGTGCCAGCAGCTTAGTTGGATCCGGTAGCGGGGGAGGGTGGGATACGCAGTATTTT.

J is TRBJ1-2 and V is TRBV7-8; TRBD1 might be the D (6 bases). Per the germline V gene, CDR1 is SGHVS and CDR2 is FQNEAQ. The CDR3 runs to 19 residues. Trimming took off 4 bases at V and 4 bases at J, with 28 bases between the two ends. CDR3 region: CASSSIGGREKESPYGYTF. In DNA form, the CDR3 reads TGTGCCAGCAGCTCCATCGGGGGCAGGGAAAAAGAAAGTCCCTATGGCTACACCTTC. Complete variable domain (other parts from reference TRBV7-8 and TRBJ1-2): GAGVSQSPRYKVAKRGQDVALRCDPISGHVSLFWYQQALGQGPEFLTYFQNEAQLDKSGLPSDRFFAERPEGSVSTLKIQRTQQEDSAVYLCASSSIGGREKESPYGYTFGSGTRLTVV.

This clonotype was counted between two and nine times. The chain is built from TRBV4-2 and TRBJ2-5, with 11 bases fitting TRBD2. Germline V CDR1 and CDR2: LGHNA, YNFKEQ. Trimming at V came to 0 bases and at J to 5 bases, leaving 11 bases not matched to a gene. The length of the CDR3 is 18 residues. CDR3 sequence (DNA): TGTGCCAGCAGCCAAGATTACCCCTGGTTAGCGGGAGGGGAGACCCAGTACTTC. This codes for CASSQDYPWLAGGETQYF.

This clonotype came up a few times. This rearrangement joins TRBV20-1 to TRBJ2-1; 7 nucleotides match TRBD1. Germline CDR1 reads DFQATT; CDR2 reads SNEGSKA (reference sequence). The CDR3 spans 15 residues. The trim removed 1 base at V and 1 base at J, leaving 4 bases unmatched. CDR3 sequence (DNA): TGCAGTGCTAGAGTACGGGGACAGTCCTACAATGAGCAGTTCTTC. Translated: CSARVRGQSYNEQFF.

The chain is built from TRBV21-1 and TRBJ2-7; no DNA check was done on the table's D call, TRBD1. TRBV21-1 is a pseudogene segment. CDR3 length: 17 residues. The CDR3 loop is CASSKTGYTFLSYEQYV. The DNA for the CDR3 is TGTGCCAGCAGCAAGACAGGTTATACCTTTCTCTCCTACGAGCAGTACGTC.

This clonotype was observed at least ten times. V and J are TRBV12-3 or TRBV12-4 and TRBJ2-2; no firm D call. This CDR3 comprises 14 residues. V lost 8 bases to trimming and J lost 3 bases, with 13 bases between them. CDR3: CASQVFRDTGELFF. As DNA, the CDR3 is TGTGCCAGCCAAGTTTTTAGGGACACCGGGGAGCTGTTTTTT.

This clonotype was seen ten or more times. An end of the junction differs from the germline gene, which may be a read error. The rearrangement joins TRBV7-7 to TRBJ2-1, with a weak D call TRBD1 (5 bases). Looked up from germline, CDR1 is SSHAT and CDR2 is FNYEAQ (reference sequence). The CDR3 consists of 16 residues. CDR3 loop: CASSLAGWSSYNEQFF. In DNA, the CDR3 is TGTGCTAGCAGCTTAGCAGGGTGGAGCTCCTACAATGAGCAGTTCTTC.

This clonotype was detected once. V gene TRBV10-3 combines with J gene TRBJ2-1, with D perhaps TRBD2 (6 bases). This CDR3 has 16 amino acids. Between the trimmed V and J ends, which lost 5 bases and 8 bases, there was a span of 22 bases. Germline V gene sequence: CDR1 ENHRY, CDR2 SYGVKD. CDR3 amino acids: CAISSFGGGQWDEQFF. As DNA, the CDR3 is TGTGCCATCAGTTCCTTCGGGGGAGGCCAATGGGATGAGCAGTTCTTC.

This clonotype was counted only a few times. The V call is TRBV9, the J call TRBJ2-7; 7 nucleotides line up with TRBD1. The CDR3 loop spans 15 amino acids. CDR1 and CDR2 (germline): SGDLS, YYNGEE. Trimming took 0 bases from V and 1 from J; bases not matched to a gene: 4. DNA for the CDR3: TGTGCCAGCAGCGTAGGGACAGGAAGTTCCTACGAGCAGTACTTC. Protein product: CASSVGTGSSYEQYF.

V and J are TRBV20-1 and TRBJ2-7, with 8 bases fitting TRBD2. CDR3 length: 15 residues. With V trimmed by 3 bases and J by 4 bases, 11 bases remained unmatched. CDR1 and CDR2 from the germline V gene are DFQATT and SNEGSKA (reference sequence). CDR3 amino acids: CSASVAGGEVYEQYF. In DNA, the CDR3 is TGCAGTGCTAGCGTGGCGGGGGGCGAGGTTTACGAGCAGTACTTC.

The chain combines TRBV20-1 with TRBJ2-1; possible D gene TRBD1, 6 bases. The CDR3 spans 14 residues. The germline CDR1 and CDR2 sequences are DFQATT and SNEGSKA (reference sequence). Trimming removed 2 bases at V and 7 bases at J, with 15 bases between. In DNA, the CDR3 is TGCAGTGCTAGAATCCCTACAGGGCGGAATGAGCAGTTCTTC. This encodes CSARIPTGRNEQFF.

This clonotype showed up just a few times. The chain joins TRBV7-2 to TRBJ2-1; a weak D match, TRBD2 (6 bases). V was clipped by 1 base and J by 3 bases, with 10 bases between them. Looked up from germline, CDR1 is SGHTA and CDR2 is FQGNSA. CDR3 length equals 15 residues. The CDR3: CASSLVGGLYNEQFF. The CDR3, as DNA: TGTGCCAGCAGCTTAGTCGGGGGACTCTACAATGAGCAGTTCTTC.

The genes are TRBV29-1 and TRBJ1-2; possible D gene TRBD1, 6 bases. The CDR3 contains 13 residues. Germline values: CDR1 SQVTM, CDR2 ANQGSEA. Trimming left V 4 bases short and J 2 bases short, with 11 bases between. The CDR3 DNA sequence: TGCAGCGTTGTAGGGGGGGAAAACTATGGCTACACCTTC. Protein: CSVVGGENYGYTF.

V and J are TRBV20-1 and TRBJ2-7; D not resolved. Trimming stripped 3 bases from V and 2 bases from J, with 11 bases between. This CDR3 is built from 13 residues. Germline lookup yields CDR1 DFQATT and CDR2 SNEGSKA (reference sequence). Here the CDR3 DNA reads TGCAGTGCTAGGGTGAGGAGCCCCTACGAGCAGTACTTC. Its translation: CSARVRSPYEQYF.

This rearrangement joins TRBV20-1 to TRBJ2-7; 7 bases are a match to TRBD1. Germline assignment: CDR1 DFQATT and CDR2 SNEGSKA (reference sequence). Trimming removed 4 bases from V and 1 base from J; junction bases left unmatched: 7. There are 14 residues in the CDR3. CDR3 DNA sequence: TGCAGTGCTACCCGGGACAGCCTTTCCTACGAGCAGTACTTC. As protein: CSATRDSLSYEQYF.

This clonotype was seen more than once but under ten times. The chain couples TRBV29-1 to TRBJ2-5, with TRBD2 matching 7 bases. V gave up 4 bases and J gave up 5 bases; unmatched junction bases: 7. The germline gives CDR1 SQVTM, CDR2 ANQGSEA. The CDR3 sequence is 13 residues long. CDR3 residues: CSVGGRAFETQYF. DNA for the CDR3: TGCAGCGTTGGGGGGAGGGCGTTCGAGACCCAGTACTTC.

In its sample, this clonotype was seen many times. The CDR3 is CASSRLAGEHQYF. In DNA form, the CDR3 reads TGTGCCAGCAGCAGACTAGCGGGAGAACATCAGTACTTC. The genes are TRBV7-9 and TRBJ2-7; 12 bases are a match to TRBD2. CDR3 length equals 13 residues. With 5 bases clipped from V and 10 bases from J, the junction kept 6 bases outside the gene matches. Germline-derived CDR1 and CDR2 are SEHNR and FQNEAQ (reference sequence).

The genes are TRBV3-1 and TRBJ2-2; the D gene is possibly TRBD1 (5 bases). The germline V gene encodes CDR1 LGHDT and CDR2 YNNKEL (reference sequence). This CDR3 region has 15 residues. The ends were cut back, 4 bases at V and 0 bases at J, with 9 bases in the middle. The CDR3 sequence is CASSLQGSNTGELFF. As DNA, the CDR3 is TGTGCCAGCAGCCTCCAGGGTTCGAACACCGGGGAGCTGTTTTTT.